The 10 T cell receptor beta chains below were found in one sample sequenced in a study of T cells in Graves' hyperthyroidism and ophthalmopathy. RNA transcripts served as the template for amplifying TCR beta CDR3 regions. Carried out on the TCR CDR3, a first-round RT-PCR used the HTBI primer set. TCRdb used MiXCR to reprocess the multiplex PCR reads, holding one entry per CDR3 protein. The data hold under 650,000 distinct CDR3 sequences, with 15% to 20% observed a single time. Sequenced: blood. The receptors originated from a woman in her thirties with Graves' hyperthyroidism.

This sequence joins TRBV4-1 and TRBJ2-7; D might be TRBD2 (6 bases). V lost 3 bases to trimming and J lost 2 bases, with 17 bases between them. The V gene's germline CDR1 is MGHRA and CDR2 YSYEKL. The CDR3 has 16 amino acids. The CDR3 DNA reads TGCGCCAGCAGCCAGTCGTGGAGCCGACTAGCCTACGAGCAGTACTTC. It translates to CASSQSWSRLAYEQYF.

This clonotype was counted only a few times. The rearrangement uses TRBV28 and TRBJ1-4, with a possible D match to TRBD1 (6 bases). The germline V gene has CDR1 MDHEN and CDR2 SYDVKM. The CDR3 has 14 residues. Trimming removed 10 bases at V and 4 bases at J, with 16 bases between. Here the CDR3 DNA reads TGTGCCAACCGAACAGGGAATCATAATGAAAAACTGTTTTTT. Protein sequence: CANRTGNHNEKLFF.

At least ten counts were recorded for this clonotype. The V gene is TRBV20-1, the J gene TRBJ1-1, with a tentative D call TRBD1 (5 bases). CDR1 and CDR2 (germline): DFQATT, SNEGSKA (reference sequence). This CDR3 region has 18 residues. Deletions cut 0 bases from V and 0 bases from J, with 20 bases between. The chain's CDR3 is CSARDLPGQGYMNTEAFF. Written as DNA, the CDR3 is TGCAGTGCTAGAGACCTCCCGGGGCAGGGCTACATGAACACTGAAGCTTTCTTT.

This chain links TRBV19 with TRBJ1-5; 10 positions agree with TRBD1. The V gene end was trimmed by 6 bases and the J gene end by 4 bases; junction bases not matched to a gene: 9. This CDR3 contains 16 residues. Germline CDR1 and CDR2: LNHDA and SQIVND (reference sequence). The CDR3 is CASSPRGQGKNQPQHF. The CDR3 DNA is TGTGCCAGTAGCCCTCGGGGACAGGGGAAGAATCAGCCCCAGCATTTT.

This clonotype showed up many times. The chain joins TRBV12-3 or TRBV12-4 to TRBJ2-5; TRBD2 matches 7 bases. After removal of 6 bases from V and 4 bases from J, the junction contained 5 bases not matched to a gene. The CDR3 has 13 amino acids. The CDR3 region is CASRSGLGETQYF. In DNA form, the CDR3 reads TGTGCCAGCAGATCAGGACTAGGAGAGACCCAGTACTTC.

This clonotype was detected ten times or more. This chain joins TRBV28 and TRBJ2-1, with unresolved D. The germline V gene has CDR1 MDHEN and CDR2 SYDVKM. CDR3 length: 18 residues. V lost 2 bases to trimming and J lost 0 bases, with 17 bases between them. CDR3: CASSLDILSQSSYNEQFF. Here the CDR3 DNA reads TGTGCCAGCAGTTTAGACATTTTGAGTCAAAGCTCCTACAATGAGCAGTTCTTC.

This rearrangement joins TRBV20-1 to TRBJ1-1; a weak D match, TRBD1 (5 bases). This CDR3 is 14 amino acids long. Trimming left V 6 bases short and J 1 base short, with 15 bases between. Germline CDR1 is DFQATT and CDR2 is SNEGSKA (reference sequence). The CDR3 sequence: CSALAGMGNTEAFF. The CDR3, as DNA: TGCAGTGCCCTGGCAGGGATGGGGAACACTGAAGCTTTCTTT.

This clonotype was seen just once. The chain links TRBV4-1 to TRBJ1-1, with TRBD1 as a possible D gene (5 bases). Germline lookup yields CDR1 MGHRA and CDR2 YSYEKL. V dropped 6 bases and J dropped 2 bases, with 16 bases sitting between them. The CDR3 spans 15 residues. CDR3 nucleotide sequence: TGCGCCAGCAGACCTCCGCCGGGGCTCAACACTGAAGCTTTCTTT. It yields the protein CASRPPPGLNTEAFF.

Here the CDR3 reads CASSYRVLRSAFSGNTIYF. CDR3 sequence (DNA): TGTGCCAGCAGTTACCGGGTGCTCCGATCTGCTTTCTCTGGAAACACCATATATTTT. The chain uses TRBV6-6 and TRBJ1-3; the D is unclear. From germline, CDR1 is MNHNY and CDR2 SVGAGI (reference sequence). The V gene lost 2 bases and the J gene lost 0 bases, with 20 bases spanning the gap. The CDR3 has 19 amino acids.

This clonotype was observed a few times. The V gene is TRBV12-3 or TRBV12-4, the J gene TRBJ2-3; 11 positions match TRBD2. The CDR3 loop spans 18 amino acids. Trimming cost V 6 bases and J 4 bases; bases outside gene matches: 15. The CDR3, as DNA: TGTGCCAGCAGCCCCAGGGCCCTGACTAGCGGGGTGGCAGATACGCAGTATTTT. It specifies CASSPRALTSGVADTQYF.